This T cell receptor beta chain was obtained from a study of post-analysis software for immune sequencing data. Study context: Secondary progressive, relapsing-remitting and progressive-relapsing multiple sclerosis were among the included disease courses.

Tagging with unique molecular identifiers was a feature of the TCR beta cDNA libraries. The authors obtained roughly 500,000 cDNA molecules from approximately 1 to 10 million T cells. MiXCR, run by TCRdb on the PCR reads, gives a single entry per CDR3 protein. The data show 700,000 to 800,000 distinct CDR3 sequences, around 27% seen once. Of note for this clonotype: Its antigen remains unknown.

Study observations and caveats: In multiple sclerosis, normalized Chao1 diversity was significantly below that of controls. When the samples were clustered directly with F measure, those that had been prepared in the same batch showed strong co-clustering.

This sequence originates from a girl aged 10 to 17 with multiple sclerosis. Sequenced sample: blood.

CDR3 DNA: TGTGCCAGCAGCTCCACCCACTTAGGACCCGTCTGGGCCCTCCACTTT. Its translation: CASSSTHLGPVWALHF. The chain uses TRBV7-9 and TRBJ1-6; no clear D gene. This CDR3 has 16 amino acids. CDR1 is SEHNR, CDR2 FQNEAQ, per germline (reference sequence). Between the trimmed V and J ends, which lost 4 bases and 14 bases, there was a span of 24 bases. The entire variable domain, with the rest obtained from reference TRBV7-9 and TRBJ1-6, is as follows: DTGVSQNPRHKITKRGQNVTFRCDPISEHNRLYWYRQTLGQGPEFLTYFQNEAQLEKSRLLSDRFSAERPKGSFSTLEIQRTEQGDSAMYLCASSSTHLGPVWALHFGNGTRLTVT.